These T cell receptor beta chains were read from a single sample in a study of radiation and T cells in renal cell carcinoma. TCRdb's table, derived via immunoSEQ multiplex PCR, lists solely in-frame clones and lacks some. The sample consists of some 95,000 clones, less than 90% of them appearing once. The sample here was blood, taken from a patient whose treatment included radiotherapy and nephrectomy. The receptors were gathered from a man aged 50 to 59 with renal cell carcinoma. The CDR3 runs from the conserved cysteine through the conserved F or W. D genes are given only for firm matches. Part of the rows lack a size; the others show once, few, many or a class for expanded clones.

J gene,D gene,clone size,V gene,CDR3 length,CDR3 protein,CDR3 DNA
TRBJ2-1,TRBD2,NA,TRBV10-3,17,CAISELKRGASYNEQFF,TGTGCCATCAGTGAGCTCAAGCGGGGGGCCTCCTACAATGAGCAGTTCTTC
TRBJ2-1,NA,NA,TRBV6-5,13,CASSLATHNEQFF,TGTGCCAGCAGCCTCGCTACACACAATGAGCAGTTCTTC
TRBJ2-6,NA,NA,TRBV21-1,15,CASSAWRSGANVLTF,TGTGCCAGCAGCGCCTGGAGATCTGGGGCCAACGTCCTGACTTTC
TRBJ1-2,NA,NA,TRBV5-1,14,CASSGNSVNYGYTF,TGCGCCAGCAGCGGAAACAGTGTTAACTATGGCTACACCTTC
TRBJ2-7,TRBD2,NA,TRBV5-4,16,CASSPGLAGSLYEQYF,TGTGCCAGCAGCCCAGGACTAGCGGGGAGCCTATACGAGCAGTACTTC
TRBJ2-7,NA,NA,TRBV10-2,12,CASSEGSYEQYF,TGCGCCAGCAGTGAGGGGTCCTACGAGCAGTACTTC
TRBJ1-2,TRBD1,NA,TRBV10-3,15,CAISTPGQGIWGYTF,TGTGCCATCAGTACTCCGGGACAGGGAATTTGGGGCTACACCTTC
TRBJ2-1,NA,few,TRBV19,18,CASSRGMGQGSSYNEQFF,TGTGCCAGTAGCAGAGGGATGGGCCAGGGAAGCTCCTACAATGAGCAGTTCTTC
TRBJ2-3,NA,NA,TRBV28,15,CASSFAQPGADTQYF,TGTGCCAGCAGTTTTGCCCAGCCCGGTGCAGATACGCAGTATTTT
TRBJ1-3,NA,NA,TRBV30,13,CAWRGGFGNTIYF,TGTGCCTGGAGGGGCGGGTTTGGAAACACCATATATTTT
TRBJ1-5,NA,once,TRBV4-1,17,CASSQGFGRGSNQPQHF,TGCGCCAGCAGCCAGGGTTTCGGAAGGGGGAGCAATCAGCCCCAGCATTTT
TRBJ2-2,NA,NA,TRBV5-1,15,CASSFNPGAAGELFF,TGCGCCAGCAGCTTCAATCCGGGAGCTGCCGGGGAGCTGTTTTTT
TRBJ1-5,NA,few,TRBV30,14,CAWSRGGSNQPQHF,TGTGCCTGGAGTAGAGGGGGTAGCAATCAGCCCCAGCATTTT
TRBJ2-2,NA,NA,TRBV4-2,16,CASSQDIVPPAGELFF,TGTGCCAGCAGCCAAGATATAGTACCGCCCGCCGGGGAGCTGTTTTTT
TRBJ1-4,TRBD1,NA,TRBV5-1,16,CASSLGQGAANEKLFF,TGCGCCAGCAGCCTCGGACAGGGGGCAGCTAATGAAAAACTGTTTTTT
TRBJ1-1,NA,NA,TRBV27,14,CASSLGGGNTEAFF,TGTGCCAGCAGTTTGGGTGGGGGGAACACTGAAGCTTTCTTT
TRBJ1-1,NA,NA,TRBV28,15,CASSSPGRVNTEAFF,TGTGCCAGCAGTTCCCCCGGCAGAGTGAACACTGAAGCTTTCTTT
TRBJ1-4,NA,NA,TRBV29-1,12,CSVVDSSEKLFF,TGCAGCGTTGTGGATTCGAGTGAAAAACTGTTTTTT
TRBJ1-6,NA,NA,TRBV11-2,17,CASSYHRAGESESPLHF,TGTGCCAGCAGCTATCACCGAGCGGGGGAATCCGAATCACCCCTCCACTTT
TRBJ2-5,TRBD2,NA,TRBV19,15,CASRGLAAFQETQYF,TGTGCCAGTAGGGGACTAGCGGCATTTCAAGAGACCCAGTACTTC
TRBJ1-5,NA,NA,TRBV5-5,12,CASSKSDQPQHF,TGTGCCAGCAGCAAGAGCGATCAGCCCCAGCATTTT
TRBJ1-4,NA,once,TRBV18,16,CASSPRGAGFYEKLFF,TGTGCCAGCTCACCACGAGGCGCTGGGTTTTATGAAAAACTGTTTTTT
TRBJ2-7,NA,NA,TRBV2,14,CASSPGDKTYEQYF,TGTGCCAGCTCCCCCGGGGACAAGACCTACGAGCAGTACTTC
TRBJ2-3,TRBD1,NA,TRBV5-4,17,CASSLAKRTGGTDTQYF,TGTGCCAGCAGCTTGGCAAAGCGGACAGGGGGAACAGATACGCAGTATTTT
TRBJ2-7,TRBD2,NA,TRBV27,15,CASSLFAGGKYEQYF,TGTGCCAGCAGTTTATTTGCGGGAGGGAAATACGAGCAGTACTTC
TRBJ2-7,NA,NA,TRBV27,14,CASNPTGARNEQYF,TGTGCCAGCAACCCCACGGGGGCGCGCAACGAGCAGTACTTC
TRBJ1-3,NA,NA,TRBV9,16,CASSTQTVRAGNTIYF,TGTGCCAGCAGCACCCAAACAGTTCGCGCTGGAAACACCATATATTTT
TRBJ2-2,TRBD1,NA,TRBV6-6,16,CASSSTGTGGTGELFF,TGTGCCAGCAGTTCCACCGGGACAGGGGGGACCGGGGAGCTGTTTTTT
TRBJ2-3,NA,NA,TRBV5-1,16,CASSPFRGGSTDTQYF,TGCGCCAGCAGCCCCTTTAGAGGTGGTAGCACAGATACGCAGTATTTT
TRBJ2-1,NA,NA,TRBV5-1,15,CASSLGGRRYNEQFF,TGCGCCAGCAGCTTGGGGGGGCGCCGGTACAATGAGCAGTTCTTC
TRBJ1-5,NA,NA,TRBV4-3,16,CASSQDLSPVTQPQHF,TGCGCCAGCAGCCAAGACCTATCCCCGGTGACTCAGCCCCAGCATTTT
TRBJ1-4,NA,NA,TRBV28,16,CASSLDYGTTNEKLFF,TGTGCCAGCAGTCTTGATTACGGGACAACTAATGAAAAACTGTTTTTT
TRBJ1-1,TRBD1,NA,TRBV5-4,15,CASSPPGQGNTEAFF,TGTGCCAGCAGCCCCCCGGGACAGGGGAACACTGAAGCTTTCTTT
TRBJ2-3,NA,NA,TRBV6-1,15,CASSGIGTRTDTQYF,TGTGCCAGCAGTGGGATAGGGACACGCACAGATACGCAGTATTTT
TRBJ1-2,TRBD1,NA,TRBV6-6,14,CATLDRKANYGYTF,TGTGCCACCTTGGACAGGAAAGCTAACTATGGCTACACCTTC
TRBJ2-7,NA,few,TRBV7-2,13,CASSLASLYEQYF,TGTGCCAGCAGCTTAGCAAGTCTCTACGAGCAGTACTTC
TRBJ2-1,NA,NA,TRBV2,14,CASTVEGSYNEQFF,TGTGCCAGCACGGTGGAGGGCTCCTACAATGAGCAGTTCTTC
TRBJ1-5,NA,NA,TRBV28,15,CASSLTPLGDQPQHF,TGTGCCAGTAGTTTAACCCCCTTAGGTGATCAGCCCCAGCATTTT
TRBJ1-1,NA,NA,TRBV7-2,13,CASSTQVDTEAFF,TGTGCCAGCAGCACACAGGTTGACACTGAAGCTTTCTTT
TRBJ1-1,NA,NA,TRBV7-9,15,CASSSGGPPGTEAFF,TGTGCCAGCAGCTCGGGCGGGCCGCCAGGCACTGAAGCTTTCTTT
TRBJ1-2,NA,NA,TRBV30,14,CAWSVQTTNYGYTF,TGTGCCTGGAGTGTACAGACCACTAACTATGGCTACACCTTC
TRBJ1-1,TRBD1,NA,TRBV6-6,15,CASTPTGGAWTEAFF,TGTGCCAGCACTCCGACAGGGGGCGCGTGGACTGAAGCTTTCTTT
TRBJ2-7,TRBD2,once,TRBV28,16,CASSRGLAGVRYEQYF,TGTGCCAGCAGCCGGGGACTAGCGGGAGTTCGCTACGAGCAGTACTTC
TRBJ2-1,NA,once,TRBV9,12,CASSSDGAEQFF,TGTGCCAGCAGCTCGGACGGTGCGGAGCAGTTCTTC
TRBJ2-7,NA,NA,TRBV5-1,16,CASSLAPGAISYEQYF,TGCGCCAGCAGCTTGGCCCCAGGGGCTATCTCCTACGAGCAGTACTTC
TRBJ2-3,NA,NA,TRBV2,14,CASSTMGSGDTQYF,TGTGCCAGCAGTACTATGGGCTCCGGAGATACGCAGTATTTT
TRBJ1-1,TRBD1,few,TRBV7-6,15,CASSLGDRGITEAFF,TGTGCCAGCAGCTTAGGGGACAGGGGGATCACTGAAGCTTTCTTT
TRBJ2-5,NA,NA,TRBV9,13,CASSGIGGETQYF,TGTGCCAGCAGCGGAATTGGAGGGGAGACCCAGTACTTC
TRBJ2-1,NA,once,TRBV2,15,CASSGQLSSYNEQFF,TGTGCCAGCAGTGGGCAGTTGAGCTCCTACAATGAGCAGTTCTTC
TRBJ1-2,NA,NA,TRBV30,9,CAWGYGYTF,TGTGCCTGGGGATACGGCTACACCTTC
TRBJ2-7,TRBD1,NA,TRBV15,13,CATSSNRGYEQYF,TGTGCCACCAGCAGTAACAGGGGTTACGAGCAGTACTTC
TRBJ2-1,TRBD2,NA,TRBV27,15,CASSLTAGGGREQFF,TGTGCCAGCAGTCTCACCGCCGGGGGGGGTAGGGAGCAGTTCTTC
TRBJ2-7,TRBD1,NA,TRBV11-2,19,CASSAGTGGFTPLSYEQYF,TGTGCCAGCAGTGCCGGGACAGGGGGCTTTACTCCTCTCTCCTACGAGCAGTACTTC